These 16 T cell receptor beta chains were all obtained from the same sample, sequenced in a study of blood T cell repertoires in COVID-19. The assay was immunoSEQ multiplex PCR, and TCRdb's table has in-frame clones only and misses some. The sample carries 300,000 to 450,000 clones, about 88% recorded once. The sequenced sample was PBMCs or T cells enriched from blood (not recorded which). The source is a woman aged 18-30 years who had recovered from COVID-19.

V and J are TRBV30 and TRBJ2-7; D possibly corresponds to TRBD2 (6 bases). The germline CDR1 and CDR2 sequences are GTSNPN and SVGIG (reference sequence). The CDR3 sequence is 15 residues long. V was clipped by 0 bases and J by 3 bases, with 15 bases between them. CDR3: CAWSVLWRRDYEQYF. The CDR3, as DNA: TGTGCCTGGAGTGTACTGTGGCGGAGGGACTACGAGCAGTACTTC.

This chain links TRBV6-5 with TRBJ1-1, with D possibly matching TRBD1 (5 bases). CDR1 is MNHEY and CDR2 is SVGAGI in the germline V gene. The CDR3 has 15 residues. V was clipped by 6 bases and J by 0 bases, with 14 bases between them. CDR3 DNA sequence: TGTGCCAGCAGGACGGGGACTGGAATGAACACTGAAGCTTTCTTT. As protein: CASRTGTGMNTEAFF.

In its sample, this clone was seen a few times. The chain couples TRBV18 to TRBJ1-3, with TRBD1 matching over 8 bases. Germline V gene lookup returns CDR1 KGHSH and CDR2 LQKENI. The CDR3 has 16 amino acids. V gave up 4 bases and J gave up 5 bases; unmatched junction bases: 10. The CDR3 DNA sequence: TGTGCCAGCTCACGGGGACAGGCGGATTCTCGAAACACCATATATTTT. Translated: CASSRGQADSRNTIYF.

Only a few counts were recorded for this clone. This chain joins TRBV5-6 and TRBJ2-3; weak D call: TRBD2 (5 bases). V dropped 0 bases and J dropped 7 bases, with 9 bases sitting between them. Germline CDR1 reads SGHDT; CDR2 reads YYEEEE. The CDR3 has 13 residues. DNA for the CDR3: TGTGCCAGCAGCTTGGGGGGAGTGTATACGCAGTATTTT. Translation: CASSLGGVYTQYF.

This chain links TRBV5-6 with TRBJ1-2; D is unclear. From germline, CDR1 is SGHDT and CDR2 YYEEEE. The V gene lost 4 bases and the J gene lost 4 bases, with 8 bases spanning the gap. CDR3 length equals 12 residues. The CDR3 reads CASSGQAYGYTF. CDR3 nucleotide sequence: TGTGCCAGCAGCGGGCAGGCCTATGGCTACACCTTC.

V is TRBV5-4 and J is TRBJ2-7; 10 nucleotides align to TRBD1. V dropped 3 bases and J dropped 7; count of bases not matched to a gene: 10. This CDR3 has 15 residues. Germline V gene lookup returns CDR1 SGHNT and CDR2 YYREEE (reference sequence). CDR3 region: CASSSAGQGFREQYF. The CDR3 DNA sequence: TGTGCCAGCAGCTCGGCGGGACAGGGGTTCAGAGAGCAGTACTTC.

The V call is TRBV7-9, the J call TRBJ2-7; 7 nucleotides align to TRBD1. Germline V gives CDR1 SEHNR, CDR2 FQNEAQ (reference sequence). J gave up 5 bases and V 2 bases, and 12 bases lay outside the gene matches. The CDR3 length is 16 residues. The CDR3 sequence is CASSLPDRVVFNEQYF. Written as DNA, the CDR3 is TGTGCCAGCAGCTTACCCGACAGGGTCGTTTTCAACGAGCAGTACTTC.

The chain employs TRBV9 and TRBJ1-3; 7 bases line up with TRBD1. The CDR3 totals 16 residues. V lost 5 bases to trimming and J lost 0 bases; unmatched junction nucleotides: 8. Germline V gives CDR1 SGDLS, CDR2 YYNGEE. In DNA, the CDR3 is TGTGCCAGCAGTCAACAGGGGATCTTCTCTGGAAACACCATATATTTT. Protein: CASSQQGIFSGNTIYF.

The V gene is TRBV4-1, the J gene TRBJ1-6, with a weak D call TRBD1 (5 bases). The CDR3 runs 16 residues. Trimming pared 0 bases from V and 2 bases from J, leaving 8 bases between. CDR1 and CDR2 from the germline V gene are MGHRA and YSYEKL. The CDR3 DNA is TGCGCCAGCAGCCAAGAAGGGGCCCCCTATAATTCACCCCTCCACTTT. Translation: CASSQEGAPYNSPLHF.

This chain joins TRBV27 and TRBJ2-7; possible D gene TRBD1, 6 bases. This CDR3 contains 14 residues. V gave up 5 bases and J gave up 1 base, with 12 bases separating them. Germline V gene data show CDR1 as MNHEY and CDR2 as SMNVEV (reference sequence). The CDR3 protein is CASSTRTESYEQYF. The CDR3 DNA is TGTGCCAGCAGTACAAGGACAGAGTCCTACGAGCAGTACTTC.

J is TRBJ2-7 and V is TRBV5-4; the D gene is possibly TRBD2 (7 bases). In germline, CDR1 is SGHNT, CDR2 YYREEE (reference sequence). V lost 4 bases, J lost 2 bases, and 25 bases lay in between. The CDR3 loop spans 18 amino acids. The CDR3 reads CASSIDQGRARPPYEQYF. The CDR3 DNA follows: TGTGCCAGCAGCATTGACCAGGGGAGGGCGCGACCCCCCTACGAGCAGTACTTC.

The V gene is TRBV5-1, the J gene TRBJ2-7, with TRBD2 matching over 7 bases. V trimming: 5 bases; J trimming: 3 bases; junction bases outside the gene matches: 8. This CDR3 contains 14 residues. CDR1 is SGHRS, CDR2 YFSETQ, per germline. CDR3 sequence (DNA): TGCGCCAGCAGTGACGGGGACTATCGCTACGAGCAGTACTTC. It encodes CASSDGDYRYEQYF.

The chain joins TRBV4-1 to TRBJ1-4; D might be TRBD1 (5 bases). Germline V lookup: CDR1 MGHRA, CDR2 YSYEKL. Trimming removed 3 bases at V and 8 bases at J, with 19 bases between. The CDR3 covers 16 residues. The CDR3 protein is CASSHPRGSLLEKLFF. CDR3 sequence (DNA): TGCGCCAGCAGCCACCCTCGGGGGAGCCTCTTGGAAAAACTGTTTTTT.

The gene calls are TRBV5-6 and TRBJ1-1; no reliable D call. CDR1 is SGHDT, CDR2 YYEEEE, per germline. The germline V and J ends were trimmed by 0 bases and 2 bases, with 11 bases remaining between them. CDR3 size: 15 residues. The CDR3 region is CASSLGRATNTEAFF. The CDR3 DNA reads TGTGCCAGCAGCTTGGGGCGGGCCACCAACACTGAAGCTTTCTTT.

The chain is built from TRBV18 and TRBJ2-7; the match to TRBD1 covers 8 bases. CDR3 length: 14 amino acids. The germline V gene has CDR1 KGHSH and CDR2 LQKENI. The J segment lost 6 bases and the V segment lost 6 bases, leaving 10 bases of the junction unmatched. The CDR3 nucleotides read TGTGCCAGCTCCCAACAGGGGGTGGGAAGCGAGCAGTACTTC. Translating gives CASSQQGVGSEQYF.

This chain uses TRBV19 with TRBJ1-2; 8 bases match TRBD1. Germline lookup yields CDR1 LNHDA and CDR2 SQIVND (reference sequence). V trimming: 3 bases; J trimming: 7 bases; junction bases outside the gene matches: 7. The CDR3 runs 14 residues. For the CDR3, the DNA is TGTGCCAGTAGTATCCCGGACAGGGAAGGTGGCTACACCTTC. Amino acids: CASSIPDREGGYTF.